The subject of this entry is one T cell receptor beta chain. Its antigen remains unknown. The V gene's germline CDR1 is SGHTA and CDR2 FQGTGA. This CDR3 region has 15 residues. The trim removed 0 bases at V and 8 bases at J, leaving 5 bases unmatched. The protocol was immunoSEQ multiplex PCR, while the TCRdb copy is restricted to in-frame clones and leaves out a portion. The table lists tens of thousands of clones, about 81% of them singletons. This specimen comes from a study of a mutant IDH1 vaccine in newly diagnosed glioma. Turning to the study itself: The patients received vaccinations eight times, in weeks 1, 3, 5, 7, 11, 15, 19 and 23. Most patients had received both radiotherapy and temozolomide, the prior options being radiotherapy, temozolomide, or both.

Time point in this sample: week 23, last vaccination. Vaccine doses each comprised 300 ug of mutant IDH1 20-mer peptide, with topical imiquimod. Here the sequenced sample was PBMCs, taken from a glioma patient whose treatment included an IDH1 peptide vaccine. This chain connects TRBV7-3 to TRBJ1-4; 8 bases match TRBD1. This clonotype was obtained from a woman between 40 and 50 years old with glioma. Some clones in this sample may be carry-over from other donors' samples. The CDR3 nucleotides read TGTGCCAGCAGCTTAACTCAGGGGGCGGGCGAAAAACTGTTTTTT. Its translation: CASSLTQGAGEKLFF.